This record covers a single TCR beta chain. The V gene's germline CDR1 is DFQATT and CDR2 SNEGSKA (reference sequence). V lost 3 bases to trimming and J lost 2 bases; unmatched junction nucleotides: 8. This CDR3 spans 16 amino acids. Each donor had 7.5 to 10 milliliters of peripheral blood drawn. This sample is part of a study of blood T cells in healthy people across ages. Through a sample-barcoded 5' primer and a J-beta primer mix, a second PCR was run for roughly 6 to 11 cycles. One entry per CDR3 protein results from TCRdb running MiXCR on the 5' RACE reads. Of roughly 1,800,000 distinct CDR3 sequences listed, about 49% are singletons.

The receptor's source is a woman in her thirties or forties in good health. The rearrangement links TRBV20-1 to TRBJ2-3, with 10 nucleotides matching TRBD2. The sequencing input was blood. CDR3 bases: TGCAGTGCTAGTGGTAGCGGGGGGAAATACACAGATACGCAGTATTTT. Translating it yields CSASGSGGKYTDTQYF.